These 11 T cell receptor beta chains were sequenced from one sample in a study of OX40 agonist ivuxolimab in advanced cancers. This table comes from immunoSEQ multiplex PCR, and its TCRdb copy is limited to in-frame clones, with some not included. The top ten hold roughly 4.5% of the sample, which has about 54,000 clones, approximately 80% seen once. Specimen: CD4+ or CD8+ T cells sorted from blood, collected in a trial of the OX40 agonist ivuxolimab. All receptors come from an adult with an advanced solid tumor such as melanoma, head and neck, liver or kidney cancer.

This chain connects TRBV28 to TRBJ2-1; TRBD1 matches 10 bases. CDR1 is MDHEN and CDR2 is SYDVKM in the germline V gene. V trimming: 6 bases; J trimming: 5 bases; junction bases outside the gene matches: 4. This CDR3 is built from 14 residues. CDR3 sequence (DNA): TGTGCCAGCAGGACAGGGGGCGCCCACAATGAGCAGTTCTTC. Protein product: CASRTGGAHNEQFF.

V and J are TRBV10-3 and TRBJ1-2; 9 positions match TRBD1. CDR3 size: 14 residues. In germline, CDR1 is ENHRY, CDR2 SYGVKD. V lost 6 bases, J lost 8 bases, and 10 bases stayed unmatched. CDR3 DNA: TGTGCCATCAGGAGTGGGGACAGGGTTTTCGGCTACACCTTC. Translating gives CAIRSGDRVFGYTF.

This clone has more than one count but fewer than ten. This sequence joins TRBV6-1 and TRBJ1-1; D may be TRBD1 (5 bases). This CDR3 is 13 amino acids long. Deletions cut 4 bases from V and 3 bases from J, with 9 bases between. Germline values: CDR1 MNHNS, CDR2 SASEGT. CDR3 loop: CASSGGEDTEAFF. The CDR3 DNA sequence: TGTGCCAGCAGTGGGGGGGAAGACACTGAAGCTTTCTTT.

This clone turned up a few times. The chain joins TRBV27 to TRBJ2-5; the match to TRBD2 covers 8 bases. This CDR3 has 19 residues. Trimming took 4 bases from V and 5 from J; bases not matched to a gene: 21. From germline, CDR1 is MNHEY and CDR2 SMNVEV (reference sequence). Here the CDR3 DNA reads TGTGCCAGCAGTTCCCATGGGGGGGGCGGGAGGCACATAAGGGAGACCCAGTACTTC. Translation gives CASSSHGGGGRHIRETQYF.

The chain couples TRBV6-6 to TRBJ1-1, with D perhaps TRBD1 (5 bases). Germline-derived CDR1 and CDR2 are MNHNY and SVGAGI (reference sequence). Trimming cost V 5 bases and J 5 bases, with 15 bases left between them. This CDR3 is 14 amino acids long. The CDR3 nucleotides read TGTGCCAGCAGTAGGGGCAGCCCAACAACTGAAGCTTTCTTT. It codes for CASSRGSPTTEAFF.

The chain uses TRBV29-1 and TRBJ2-2; tentative D call: TRBD1 (7 bases). CDR1 SQVTM and CDR2 ANQGSEA come from the germline V gene. The CDR3 consists of 14 residues. Deletions cut 6 bases from V and 0 bases from J, with 11 bases between. The CDR3, as DNA: TGCAGCGTGGGAGGACAGGCGAACACCGGGGAGCTGTTTTTT. This encodes CSVGGQANTGELFF.

The table lists this clone with a few counts. The chain couples TRBV6-5 to TRBJ1-1; 7 nucleotides line up with TRBD1. The germline gives CDR1 MNHEY, CDR2 SVGAGI. Trimming at V came to 4 bases and at J to 1 base, leaving 6 bases not matched to a gene. The CDR3 is 15 amino acids. CDR3 bases: TGTGCCAGCAGTTTTCGGGCAGGGGGGAACACTGAAGCTTTCTTT. This gives the protein CASSFRAGGNTEAFF.

The rearrangement joins TRBV10-2 to TRBJ2-2; 8 bases align to TRBD2. With 2 bases clipped from V and 7 bases from J, the junction kept 6 bases outside the gene matches. CDR3 length equals 15 residues. Germline CDR1 and CDR2: WSHSY and SAAADI. CDR3 region: CASSEGSGKVGELFF. CDR3 bases: TGCGCCAGCAGTGAGGGTAGCGGGAAGGTCGGGGAGCTGTTTTTT.

This clone came up a few times. The gene calls are TRBV7-2 and TRBJ1-5; 7 bases match TRBD1. The germline V gene has CDR1 SGHTA and CDR2 FQGNSA. The junction had 7 bases not matched to a gene; V was cut back by 1 base and J by 7 bases. This CDR3 has 15 residues. The CDR3 loop reads CASSLVEGAKQPQHF. The DNA of the CDR3 is TGTGCCAGCAGCTTAGTTGAGGGGGCAAAACAGCCCCAGCATTTT.

The chain employs TRBV7-2 and TRBJ2-7, with D tentatively TRBD1 (6 bases). The CDR3 consists of 15 residues. The V and J ends lost 5 bases and 6 bases respectively, with 20 bases between them. Per germline, CDR1 SGHTA and CDR2 FQGNSA. CDR3: CASSNWTVASGEQYF. As DNA, the CDR3 is TGTGCCAGCAGCAACTGGACAGTGGCGTCGGGCGAGCAGTACTTC.

The chain recombines TRBV30 with TRBJ2-3, with 14 bases that match TRBD2. Trimming took 3 bases from V and 3 from J; bases not matched to a gene: 5. Germline CDR1 GTSNPN, CDR2 SVGIG (reference sequence). CDR3 size: 16 residues. The CDR3 DNA reads as TGTGCCTGGAGCCTAGGGACTAGCGGGAGTACAGATACGCAGTATTTT. Its translation is CAWSLGTSGSTDTQYF.